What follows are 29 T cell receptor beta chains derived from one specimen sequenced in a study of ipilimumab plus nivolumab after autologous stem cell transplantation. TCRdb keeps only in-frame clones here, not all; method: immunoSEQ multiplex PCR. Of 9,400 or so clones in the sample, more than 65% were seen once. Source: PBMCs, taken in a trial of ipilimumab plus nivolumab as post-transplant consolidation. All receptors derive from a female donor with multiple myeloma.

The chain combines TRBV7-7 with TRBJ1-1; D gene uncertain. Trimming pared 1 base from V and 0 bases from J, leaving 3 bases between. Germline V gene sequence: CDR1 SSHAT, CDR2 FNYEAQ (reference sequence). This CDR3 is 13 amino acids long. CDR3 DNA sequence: TGTGCCAGCAGCTTAGACGTGAACACTGAAGCTTTCTTT. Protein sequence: CASSLDVNTEAFF.

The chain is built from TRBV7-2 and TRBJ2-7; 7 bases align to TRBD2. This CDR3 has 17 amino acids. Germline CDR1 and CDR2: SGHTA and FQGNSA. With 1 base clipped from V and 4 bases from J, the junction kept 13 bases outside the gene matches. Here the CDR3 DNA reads TGTGCCAGCAGCTTAGGCCTCGACCTAGGAGCGGGATACGAGCAGTACTTC. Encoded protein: CASSLGLDLGAGYEQYF.

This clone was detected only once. CDR3 in amino acids: CASSYSGAGNYGYTF. The CDR3 DNA follows: TGTGCCAGCAGTTACTCGGGGGCAGGGAACTATGGCTACACCTTC. The rearrangement uses TRBV6-5 and TRBJ1-2; a weak D match, TRBD1 (6 bases). In germline, CDR1 is MNHEY, CDR2 SVGAGI. CDR3 length: 15 amino acids. V lost 0 bases, J lost 2 bases, and 10 bases lay in between.

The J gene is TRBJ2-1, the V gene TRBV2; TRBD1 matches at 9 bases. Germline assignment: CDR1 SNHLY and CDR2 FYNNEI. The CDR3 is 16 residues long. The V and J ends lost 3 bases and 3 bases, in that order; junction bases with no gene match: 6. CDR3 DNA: TGTGCCAGCAGTGATCGGGACAGGGCCAGCTACAATGAGCAGTTCTTC. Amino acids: CASSDRDRASYNEQFF.

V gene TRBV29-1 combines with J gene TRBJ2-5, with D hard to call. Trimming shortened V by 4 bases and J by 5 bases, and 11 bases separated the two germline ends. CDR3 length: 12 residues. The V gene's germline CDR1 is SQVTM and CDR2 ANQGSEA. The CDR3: CSVGGSVETQYF. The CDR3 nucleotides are TGCAGCGTTGGGGGATCCGTGGAGACCCAGTACTTC.

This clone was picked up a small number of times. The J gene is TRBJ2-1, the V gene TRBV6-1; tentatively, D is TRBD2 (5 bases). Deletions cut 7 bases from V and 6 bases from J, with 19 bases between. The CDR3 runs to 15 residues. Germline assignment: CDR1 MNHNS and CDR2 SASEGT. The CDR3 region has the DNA TGTGCCAGCACCTACAGCCAGACTGGGAGCAATGAGCAGTTCTTC. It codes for CASTYSQTGSNEQFF.

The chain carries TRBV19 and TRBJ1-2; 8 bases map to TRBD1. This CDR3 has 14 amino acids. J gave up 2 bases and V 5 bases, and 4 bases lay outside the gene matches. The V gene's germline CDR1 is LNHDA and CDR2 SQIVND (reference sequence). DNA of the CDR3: TGTGCCAGTAGTGCCCGGACAGGGAACTATGGCTACACCTTC. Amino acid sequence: CASSARTGNYGYTF.

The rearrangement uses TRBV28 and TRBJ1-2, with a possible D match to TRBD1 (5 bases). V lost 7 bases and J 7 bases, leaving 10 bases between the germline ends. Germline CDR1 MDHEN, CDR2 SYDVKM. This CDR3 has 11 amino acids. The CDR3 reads CASNRFAGYTF. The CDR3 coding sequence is TGTGCCAGCAACAGGTTTGCTGGCTACACCTTC.

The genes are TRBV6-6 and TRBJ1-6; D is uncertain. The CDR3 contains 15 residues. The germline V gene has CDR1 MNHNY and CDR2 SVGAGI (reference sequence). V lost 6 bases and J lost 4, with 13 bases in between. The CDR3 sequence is CASRLPFEYNSPLHF. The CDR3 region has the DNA TGTGCCAGCAGGTTGCCCTTCGAATATAATTCACCCCTCCACTTT.

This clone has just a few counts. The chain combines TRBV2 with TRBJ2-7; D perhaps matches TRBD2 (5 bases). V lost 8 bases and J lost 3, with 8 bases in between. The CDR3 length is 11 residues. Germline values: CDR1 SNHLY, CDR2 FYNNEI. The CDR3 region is CASGLIYEQYF. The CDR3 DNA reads TGTGCCAGCGGACTGATCTACGAGCAGTACTTC.

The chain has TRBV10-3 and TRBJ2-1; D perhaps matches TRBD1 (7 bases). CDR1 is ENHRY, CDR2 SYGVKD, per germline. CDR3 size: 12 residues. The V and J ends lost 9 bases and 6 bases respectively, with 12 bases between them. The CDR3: CAIPGGSNEQFF. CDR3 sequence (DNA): TGTGCCATTCCAGGGGGGAGCAATGAGCAGTTCTTC.

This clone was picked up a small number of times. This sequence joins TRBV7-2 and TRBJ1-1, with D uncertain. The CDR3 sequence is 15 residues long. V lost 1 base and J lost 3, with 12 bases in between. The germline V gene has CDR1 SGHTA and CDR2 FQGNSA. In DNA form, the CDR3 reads TGTGCCAGCAGCTTAGACGGTACGGCTGACACTGAAGCTTTCTTT. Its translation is CASSLDGTADTEAFF.

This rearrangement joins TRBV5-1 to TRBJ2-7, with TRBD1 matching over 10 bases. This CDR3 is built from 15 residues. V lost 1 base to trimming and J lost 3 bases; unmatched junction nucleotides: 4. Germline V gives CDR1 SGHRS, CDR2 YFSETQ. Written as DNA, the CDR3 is TGCGCCAGCAGCTTGAGGGGGGACAGGGGCTACGAGCAGTACTTC. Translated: CASSLRGDRGYEQYF.

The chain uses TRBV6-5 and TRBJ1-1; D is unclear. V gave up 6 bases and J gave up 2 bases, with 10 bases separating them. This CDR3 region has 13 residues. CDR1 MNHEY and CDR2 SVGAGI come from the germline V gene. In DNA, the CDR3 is TGTGCCAGCAGGATATGGCAAAACACTGAAGCTTTCTTT. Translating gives CASRIWQNTEAFF.

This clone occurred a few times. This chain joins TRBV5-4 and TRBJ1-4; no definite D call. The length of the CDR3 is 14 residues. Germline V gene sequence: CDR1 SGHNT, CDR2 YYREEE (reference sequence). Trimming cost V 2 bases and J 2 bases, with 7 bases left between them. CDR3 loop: CASSFRNTNEKLFF. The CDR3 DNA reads TGTGCCAGCAGCTTCAGAAACACTAATGAAAAACTGTTTTTT.

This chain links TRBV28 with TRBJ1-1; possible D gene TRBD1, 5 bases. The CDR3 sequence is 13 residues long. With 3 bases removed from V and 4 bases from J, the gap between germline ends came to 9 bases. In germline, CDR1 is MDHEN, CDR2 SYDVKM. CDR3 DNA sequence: TGTGCCAGCAGTTTGGGGGGTGGCACTGAAGCTTTCTTT. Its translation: CASSLGGGTEAFF.

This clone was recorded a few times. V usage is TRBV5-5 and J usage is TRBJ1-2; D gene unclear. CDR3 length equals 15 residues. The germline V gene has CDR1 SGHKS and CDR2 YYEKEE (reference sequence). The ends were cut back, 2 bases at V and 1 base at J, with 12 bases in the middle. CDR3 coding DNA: TGTGCCAGCAGCTTACGGCAGGAAGATAACTATGGCTACACCTTC. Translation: CASSLRQEDNYGYTF.

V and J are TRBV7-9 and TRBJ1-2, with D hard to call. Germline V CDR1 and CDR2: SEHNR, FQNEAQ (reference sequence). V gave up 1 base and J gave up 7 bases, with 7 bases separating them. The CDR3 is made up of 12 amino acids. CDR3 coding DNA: TGTGCCAGCAGCTTAGAACGTATTGGCTACACCTTC. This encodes CASSLERIGYTF.

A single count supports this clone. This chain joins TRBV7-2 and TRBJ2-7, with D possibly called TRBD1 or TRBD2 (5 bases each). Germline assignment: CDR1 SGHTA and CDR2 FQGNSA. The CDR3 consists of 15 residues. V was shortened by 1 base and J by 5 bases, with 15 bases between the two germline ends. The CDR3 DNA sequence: TGTGCCAGCAGCTTAGGGTCGGGATGGGGCGACGAGCAGTACTTC. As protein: CASSLGSGWGDEQYF.

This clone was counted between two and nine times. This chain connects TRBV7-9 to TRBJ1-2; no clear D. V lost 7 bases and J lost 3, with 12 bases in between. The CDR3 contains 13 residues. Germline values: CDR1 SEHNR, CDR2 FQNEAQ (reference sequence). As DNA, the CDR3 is TGTGCCAGCACCTACGCAGCGGACTATGGCTACACCTTC. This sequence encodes CASTYAADYGYTF. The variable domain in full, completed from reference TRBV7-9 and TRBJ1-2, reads DTGVSQNPRHKITKRGQNVTFRCDPISEHNRLYWYRQTLGQGPEFLTYFQNEAQLEKSRLLSDRFSAERPKGSFSTLEIQRTEQGDSAMYLCASTYAADYGYTFGSGTRLTVV.

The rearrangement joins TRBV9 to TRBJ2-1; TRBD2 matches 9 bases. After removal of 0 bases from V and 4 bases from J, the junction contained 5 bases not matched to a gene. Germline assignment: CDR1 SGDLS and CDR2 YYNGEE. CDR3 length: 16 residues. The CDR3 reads CASSVGAGGVYNEQFF. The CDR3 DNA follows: TGTGCCAGCAGCGTAGGGGCGGGAGGGGTTTACAATGAGCAGTTCTTC.

The CDR3, as DNA: TGTGCCAGCAGACTAGCGGGGAGCTCCTACAATGAGCAGTTCTTC. It yields the protein CASRLAGSSYNEQFF. V is TRBV6-1 and J is TRBJ2-1; 10 positions agree with TRBD2. Germline loops: CDR1 MNHNS, CDR2 SASEGT. This CDR3 is 15 amino acids long. J gave up 0 bases and V 6 bases, and 2 bases lay outside the gene matches.

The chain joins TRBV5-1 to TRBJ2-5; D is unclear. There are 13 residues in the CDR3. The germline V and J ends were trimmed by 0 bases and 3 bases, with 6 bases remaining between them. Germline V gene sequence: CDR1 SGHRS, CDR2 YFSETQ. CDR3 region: CASSLEPKETQYF. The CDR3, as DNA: TGCGCCAGCAGCTTGGAACCCAAAGAGACCCAGTACTTC.

CDR3 coding DNA: TGTGCCAGCAGCACCGGACCCAGCGGGCCAGATACGCAGTATTTT. This codes for CASSTGPSGPDTQYF. The chain combines TRBV5-4 with TRBJ2-3; D is perhaps TRBD2 (6 bases). CDR3 length: 15 amino acids. The ends were cut back, 4 bases at V and 4 bases at J, with 16 bases in the middle. The germline gives CDR1 SGHNT, CDR2 YYREEE (reference sequence).

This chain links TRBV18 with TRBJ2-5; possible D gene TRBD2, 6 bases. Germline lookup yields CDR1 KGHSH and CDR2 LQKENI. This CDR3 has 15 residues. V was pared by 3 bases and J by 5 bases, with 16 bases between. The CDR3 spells CASSPGAGRRETQYF. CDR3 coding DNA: TGTGCCAGCTCACCGGGCGCGGGACGACGGGAGACCCAGTACTTC.

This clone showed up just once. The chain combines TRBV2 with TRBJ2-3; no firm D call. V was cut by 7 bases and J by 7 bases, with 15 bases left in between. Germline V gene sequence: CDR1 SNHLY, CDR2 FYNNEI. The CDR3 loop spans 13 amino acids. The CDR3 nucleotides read TGTGCCAGCAAATCAAGGACCCCCCATACGCAGTATTTT. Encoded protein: CASKSRTPHTQYF.

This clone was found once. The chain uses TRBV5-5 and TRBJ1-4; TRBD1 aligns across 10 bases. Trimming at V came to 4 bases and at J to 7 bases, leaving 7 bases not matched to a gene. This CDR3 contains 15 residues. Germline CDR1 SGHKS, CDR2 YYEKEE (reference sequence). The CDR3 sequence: CASSPTGGSGEKLFF. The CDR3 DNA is TGTGCCAGCAGCCCGACAGGGGGCAGTGGTGAAAAACTGTTTTTT.

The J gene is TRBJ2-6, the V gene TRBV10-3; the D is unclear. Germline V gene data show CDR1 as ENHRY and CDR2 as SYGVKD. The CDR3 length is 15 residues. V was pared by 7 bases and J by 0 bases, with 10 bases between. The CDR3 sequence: CAITQDLSGANVLTF. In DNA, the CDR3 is TGTGCCATCACGCAGGACCTCTCTGGGGCCAACGTCCTGACTTTC.

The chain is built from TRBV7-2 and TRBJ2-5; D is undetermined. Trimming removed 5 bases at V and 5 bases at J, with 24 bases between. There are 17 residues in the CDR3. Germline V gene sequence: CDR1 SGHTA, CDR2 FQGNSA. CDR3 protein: CASSPVPGLGLGETQYF. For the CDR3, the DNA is TGTGCCAGCAGCCCCGTCCCCGGTTTGGGCCTAGGTGAGACCCAGTACTTC.